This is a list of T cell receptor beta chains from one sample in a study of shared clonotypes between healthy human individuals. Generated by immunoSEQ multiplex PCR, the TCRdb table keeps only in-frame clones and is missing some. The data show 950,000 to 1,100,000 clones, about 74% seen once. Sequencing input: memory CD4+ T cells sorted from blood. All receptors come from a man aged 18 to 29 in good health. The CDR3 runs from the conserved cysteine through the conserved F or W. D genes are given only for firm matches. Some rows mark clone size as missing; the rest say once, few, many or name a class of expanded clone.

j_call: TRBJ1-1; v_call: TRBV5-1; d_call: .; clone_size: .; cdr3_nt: TGCGCCAGCAGCCCACGAGAAGGGTGGAACACTGAAGCTTTCTTT; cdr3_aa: CASSPREGWNTEAFF
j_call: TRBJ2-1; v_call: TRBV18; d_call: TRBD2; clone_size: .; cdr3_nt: TGTGCCAGCTCACCTTCCCTATTAGCGGGCTACAATGAGCAGTTCTTC; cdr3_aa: CASSPSLLAGYNEQFF
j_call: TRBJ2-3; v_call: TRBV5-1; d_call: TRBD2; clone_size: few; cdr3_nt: TGCGCCAGCAGCCCTCCGGTGCGGGGGGGCACAGATACGCAGTATTTT; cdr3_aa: CASSPPVRGGTDTQYF
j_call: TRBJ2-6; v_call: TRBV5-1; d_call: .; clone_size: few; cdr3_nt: TGCGCCAGCAGCTTGGGGCAGAGCTCTGGGGCCAACGTCCTGACTTTC; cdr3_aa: CASSLGQSSGANVLTF
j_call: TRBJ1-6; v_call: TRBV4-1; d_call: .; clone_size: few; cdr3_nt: TGCGCCAGCAGCCAAGAGGCGGGGGCCCTGAATTCACCCCTCCACTTT; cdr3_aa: CASSQEAGALNSPLHF
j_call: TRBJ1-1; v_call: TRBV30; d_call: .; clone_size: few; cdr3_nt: TGTGCCTCAGGCCGGGGGAACACTGAAGCTTTCTTT; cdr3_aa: CASGRGNTEAFF
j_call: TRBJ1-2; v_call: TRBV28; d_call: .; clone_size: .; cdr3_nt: TGTGCCAGCATCCCGCGGGGGACCTATGGCTACACCTTC; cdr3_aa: CASIPRGTYGYTF
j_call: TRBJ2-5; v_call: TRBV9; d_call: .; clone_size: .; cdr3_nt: TGTGCCAGCAGCGTAGACTTAGGTCAAGAGACCCAGTACTTC; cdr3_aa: CASSVDLGQETQYF
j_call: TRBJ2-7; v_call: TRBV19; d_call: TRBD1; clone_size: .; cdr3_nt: TGTGCCAGTAGTAAGACAGGGGGCCTAGGCTCCTACGAGCAGTACTTC; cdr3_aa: CASSKTGGLGSYEQYF
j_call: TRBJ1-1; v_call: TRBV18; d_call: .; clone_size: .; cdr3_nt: TGTGCCAGCTCACCACAAACATTGAACACTGAAGCTTTCTTT; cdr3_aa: CASSPQTLNTEAFF
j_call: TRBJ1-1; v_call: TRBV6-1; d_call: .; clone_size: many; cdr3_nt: TGTGCCAGCAGTGATTTAGCGGAGATGAACACTGAAGCTTTCTTT; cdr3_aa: CASSDLAEMNTEAFF
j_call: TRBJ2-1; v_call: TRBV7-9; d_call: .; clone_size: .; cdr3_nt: TGTGCCAGCAGCTTCTCGGGAGTCCCCAATGAGCAGTTCTTC; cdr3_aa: CASSFSGVPNEQFF
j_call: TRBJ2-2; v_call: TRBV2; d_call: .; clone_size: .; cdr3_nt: TGTGCCAGCAGTGACAGGTCGAACACCGGGGAGCTGTTTTTT; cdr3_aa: CASSDRSNTGELFF
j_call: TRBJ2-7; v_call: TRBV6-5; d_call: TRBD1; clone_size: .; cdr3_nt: TGTGCCAGCAGTCAGAGACAGGGACGGCGCTACGAGCAGTACTTC; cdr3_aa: CASSQRQGRRYEQYF
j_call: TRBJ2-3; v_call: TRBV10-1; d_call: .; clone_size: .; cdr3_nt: TGCGCCAGCAGTGCCGGGACATCTAGCACAGATACGCAGTATTTT; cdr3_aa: CASSAGTSSTDTQYF
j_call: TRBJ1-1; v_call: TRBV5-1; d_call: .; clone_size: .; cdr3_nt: TGCGCCAGCAGCTCCCTACCGACGTCGTCCCTGGGGGCTACTGAAGCTTTCTTT; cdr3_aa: CASSSLPTSSLGATEAFF
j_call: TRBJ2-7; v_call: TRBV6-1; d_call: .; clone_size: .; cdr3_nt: TGTGCCAGCAGTGACTTAGGGACATTCAACTCACAGTACTTC; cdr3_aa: CASSDLGTFNSQYF
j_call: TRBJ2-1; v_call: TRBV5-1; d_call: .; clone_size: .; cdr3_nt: TGCGCCAGCAGCATCGGACAGTACAATGAGCAGTTCTTC; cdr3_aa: CASSIGQYNEQFF
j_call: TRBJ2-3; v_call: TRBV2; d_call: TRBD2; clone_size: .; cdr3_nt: TGTGCCAGCAGGGGACTAGCGGGAGCGCGCACAGATACGCAGTATTTT; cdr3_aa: CASRGLAGARTDTQYF
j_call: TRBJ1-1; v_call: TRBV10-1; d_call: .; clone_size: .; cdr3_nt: TGTGCCATTGGACGGAACTTAAACACTGAAGCTTTCTTT; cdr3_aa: CAIGRNLNTEAFF
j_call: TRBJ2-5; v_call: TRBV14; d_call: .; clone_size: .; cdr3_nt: TGTGCCAGCAGCCAAGCAAAGGGGTATCGTGAGACCCAGTACTTC; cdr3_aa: CASSQAKGYRETQYF
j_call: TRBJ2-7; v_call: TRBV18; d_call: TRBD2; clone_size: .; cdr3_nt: TGTGCCAGCTCACCCTCTCTTAGCGGGAAAACCTACGAGCAGTACTTC; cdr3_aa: CASSPSLSGKTYEQYF
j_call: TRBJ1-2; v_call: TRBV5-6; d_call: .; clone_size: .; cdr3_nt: TGTGCCAGCAGCGCCCTTTACAGCCAGTCTGATGGCTACACCTTC; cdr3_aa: CASSALYSQSDGYTF
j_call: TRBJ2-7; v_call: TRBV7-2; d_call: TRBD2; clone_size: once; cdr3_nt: TGTGCCAGCAGCGAAGCGGGGGGGGCAAGCTACGAGCAGTACTTC; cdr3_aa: CASSEAGGASYEQYF
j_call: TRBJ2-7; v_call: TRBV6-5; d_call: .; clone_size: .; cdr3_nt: TGTGCCAGCAGTTACTCAAGTGCCCGTCACGAGCAGTACTTC; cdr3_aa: CASSYSSARHEQYF
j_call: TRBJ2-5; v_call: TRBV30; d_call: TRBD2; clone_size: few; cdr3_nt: TGTGCCTGGAGTGTACTCGCGGGAGGAGAGACCCAGTACTTC; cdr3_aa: CAWSVLAGGETQYF
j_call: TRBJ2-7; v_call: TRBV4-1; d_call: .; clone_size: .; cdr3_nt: TGCGCCAGCAGCCAAGATGCGGGGCGACGGTACTTC; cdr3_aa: CASSQDAGRRYF
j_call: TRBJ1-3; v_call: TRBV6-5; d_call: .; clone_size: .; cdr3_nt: TGTGCCAGCAGTTACGGGACCCAGGCAAACACCATATATTTT; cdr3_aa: CASSYGTQANTIYF
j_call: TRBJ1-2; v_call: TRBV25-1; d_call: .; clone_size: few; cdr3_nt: TGTGCCAGTCAGTCGGGAATCGGTGGCTACACCTTC; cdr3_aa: CASQSGIGGYTF
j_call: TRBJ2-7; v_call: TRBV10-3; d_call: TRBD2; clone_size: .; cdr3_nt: TGTGCCACCGAAACCCGGGGAGGGGCGTACGAGCAGTACTTC; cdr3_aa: CATETRGGAYEQYF
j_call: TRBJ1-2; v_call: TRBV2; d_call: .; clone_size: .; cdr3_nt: TGTGCCAGCACGGCAGGGGTCTATGGCTACACCTTC; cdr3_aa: CASTAGVYGYTF
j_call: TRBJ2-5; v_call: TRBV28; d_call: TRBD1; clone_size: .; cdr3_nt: TGTGCCAGCAGCGAGACAGGGGGCGCATATGAGACCCAGTACTTC; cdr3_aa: CASSETGGAYETQYF
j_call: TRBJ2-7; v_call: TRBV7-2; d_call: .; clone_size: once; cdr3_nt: TGTGCCAGCAGCCTAATTAGAGGCGAGCAGTACTTC; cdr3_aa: CASSLIRGEQYF
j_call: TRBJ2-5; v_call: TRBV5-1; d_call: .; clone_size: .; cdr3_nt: TGCGCCAGCAGCTTGGGCATAAACCAAGAGACCCAGTACTTC; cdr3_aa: CASSLGINQETQYF
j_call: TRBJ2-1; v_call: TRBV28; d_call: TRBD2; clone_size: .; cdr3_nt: TGTGCCAGCAGTTTCGGGAGGAACAATGAGCAGTTCTTC; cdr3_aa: CASSFGRNNEQFF
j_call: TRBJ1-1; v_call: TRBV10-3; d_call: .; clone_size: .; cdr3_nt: TGTGCCATCAGTGAGGCTAGTTTTGGGGCTTTCTTT; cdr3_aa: CAISEASFGAFF
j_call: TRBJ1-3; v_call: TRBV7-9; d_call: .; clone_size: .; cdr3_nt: TGTGCCAGCAGCTTTGGGGTCTCTGGAAACACCATATATTTT; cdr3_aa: CASSFGVSGNTIYF
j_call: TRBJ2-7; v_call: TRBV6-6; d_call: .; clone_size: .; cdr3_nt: TGTGCCAGCAGACCTAGCGCGAGCTCCTACGAGCAGTGCTTC; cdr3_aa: CASRPSASSYEQCF
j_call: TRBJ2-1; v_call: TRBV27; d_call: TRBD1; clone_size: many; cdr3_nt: TGTGCCAGCAGTGGACAGGGGAAGTACAATGAGCAGTTCTTC; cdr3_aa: CASSGQGKYNEQFF
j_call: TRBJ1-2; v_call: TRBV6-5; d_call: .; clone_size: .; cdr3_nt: TGTGCCAGCAGTTCCCGGACCGGGAACTATGGCTACACCTTC; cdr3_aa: CASSSRTGNYGYTF
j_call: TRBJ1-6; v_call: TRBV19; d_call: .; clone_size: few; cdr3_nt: TGTGCCAGTAGTAGAGAGACAGTCGCCTATAATTCACCCCTCCACTTT; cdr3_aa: CASSRETVAYNSPLHF
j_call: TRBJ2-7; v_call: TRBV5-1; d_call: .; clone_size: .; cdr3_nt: TGCGCCAGCAGCTTCGGCCAGGGCTCCTACGAGCAGTACTTC; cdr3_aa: CASSFGQGSYEQYF
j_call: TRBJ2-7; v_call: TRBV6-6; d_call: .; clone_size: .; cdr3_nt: TGTGCCAGCAGGGGCACCACCACAAGGCAGTACTTC; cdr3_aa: CASRGTTTRQYF
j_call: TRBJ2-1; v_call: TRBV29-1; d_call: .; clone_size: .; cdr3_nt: TGCAGCGTTGCAGCGGATCACAATGAGCAGTTCTTC; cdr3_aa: CSVAADHNEQFF
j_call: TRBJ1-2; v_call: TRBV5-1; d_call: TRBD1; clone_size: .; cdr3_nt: TGCGCCAGCAGCAAGGGACAGGGGGCTCTTAACTATGGCTACACCTTC; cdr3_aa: CASSKGQGALNYGYTF
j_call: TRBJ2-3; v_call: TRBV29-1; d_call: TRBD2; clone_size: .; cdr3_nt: TGCAGCGTTGAAGTTACCCCCGGACTAGGCACAGATACGCAGTATTTT; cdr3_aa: CSVEVTPGLGTDTQYF
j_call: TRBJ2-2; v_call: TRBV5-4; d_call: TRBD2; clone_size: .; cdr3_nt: TGTGCCAGCAGGGGTGGCCGTAGCGGGGGGCCGAGCACCGGGGAGCTGTTTTTT; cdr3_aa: CASRGGRSGGPSTGELFF
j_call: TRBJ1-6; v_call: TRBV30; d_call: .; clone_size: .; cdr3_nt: TGTGCCTGGAGTGTCGGCTCAGGGTGGGGACCCCTCCACTTT; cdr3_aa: CAWSVGSGWGPLHF
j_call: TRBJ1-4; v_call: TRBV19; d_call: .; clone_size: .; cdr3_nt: TGTGCCAGTAGGAGCCCGGCAACTAATGAAAAACTGTTTTTT; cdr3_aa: CASRSPATNEKLFF
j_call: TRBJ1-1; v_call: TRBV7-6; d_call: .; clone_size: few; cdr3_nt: TGTGCCAGCAGCGATCCCCTCCGAGGGGGCACTGAAGCTTTCTTT; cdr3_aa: CASSDPLRGGTEAFF
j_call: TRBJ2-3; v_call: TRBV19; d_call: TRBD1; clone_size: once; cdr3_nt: TGTGCCAGTAGTATATCCGGGACAGGCACAGATACGCAGTATTTT; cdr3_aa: CASSISGTGTDTQYF
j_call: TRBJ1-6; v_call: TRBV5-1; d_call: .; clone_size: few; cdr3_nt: TGCGCCAGCAGCTTGGAGAACGCCTATAATTCACCCCTCCACTTT; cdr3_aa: CASSLENAYNSPLHF
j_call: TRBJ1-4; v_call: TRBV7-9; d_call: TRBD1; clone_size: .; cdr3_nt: TGTGCCAGCAGCCGGGACAGTGAAAAACTGTTTTTT; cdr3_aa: CASSRDSEKLFF
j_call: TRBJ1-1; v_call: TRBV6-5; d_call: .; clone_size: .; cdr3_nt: TGTGCCAGCAGTCCGGGGGGGAACACTGAAGCTTTCTTT; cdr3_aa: CASSPGGNTEAFF
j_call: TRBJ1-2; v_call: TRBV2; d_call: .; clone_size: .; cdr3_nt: TGTGCCAGCAGTGAAGCCTGGACAGGCTACACCTTC; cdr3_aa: CASSEAWTGYTF
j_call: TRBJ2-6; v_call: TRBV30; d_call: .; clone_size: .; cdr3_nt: TGTGCCTGGACCCTGAGGGGCTACGGGGCCAACGTCCTGACTTTC; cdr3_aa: CAWTLRGYGANVLTF
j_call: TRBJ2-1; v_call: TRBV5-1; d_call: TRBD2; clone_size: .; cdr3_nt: TGCGCCAGCAGCTTGGCCGGACTAGCTAGGAATGAGCAGTTCTTC; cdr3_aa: CASSLAGLARNEQFF
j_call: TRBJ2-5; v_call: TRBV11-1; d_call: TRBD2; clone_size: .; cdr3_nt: TGTGCCAGCAGCCCGGGACTAGGGCAGGAGACCCAGTACTTC; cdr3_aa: CASSPGLGQETQYF